The 8 T cell receptor beta chains below come from one sample, sequenced in a study of shared clonotypes between healthy human individuals. The protocol was immunoSEQ multiplex PCR, while the TCRdb copy is restricted to in-frame clones and leaves out a portion. The table includes some 100,000 clones, about 71% detected once. Sequencing was performed on memory CD8+ T cells sorted from blood. The subset: CD45RO+ cells pooled with CCR7-negative TemRA cells. The receptors originated from a woman in her twenties or thirties in good health.

In this sample, this clone turned up once. The chain combines TRBV7-9 with TRBJ2-1; no definite D call. Looked up from germline, CDR1 is SEHNR and CDR2 is FQNEAQ (reference sequence). Trimming took off 6 bases at V and 4 bases at J, with 13 bases between the two ends. The CDR3 sequence is 14 residues long. The CDR3 DNA follows: TGTGCCAGCAGTTTCCCACTCCGGTACAATGAGCAGTTCTTC. Protein: CASSFPLRYNEQFF.

The rearrangement uses TRBV5-8 and TRBJ1-5, with D perhaps TRBD1 (5 bases). Trimming took 4 bases from V and 9 from J, leaving 29 bases between them. Germline V gives CDR1 SGHTS, CDR2 YDEGEE. This CDR3 has 18 residues. The CDR3 spells CASSQVSEGADHVRPQHF. The CDR3 DNA sequence: TGTGCCAGCAGCCAAGTATCCGAAGGGGCCGACCACGTACGGCCCCAGCATTTT.

This clone was seen repeatedly, ten times or more. The genes are TRBV28 and TRBJ1-3; D possibly corresponds to TRBD1 (5 bases). CDR1 is MDHEN and CDR2 is SYDVKM in the germline V gene. The CDR3 totals 15 residues. Trimming took 7 bases from V and 7 from J, leaving 20 bases between them. CDR3 protein: CASTQWGGFSNTIYF. The CDR3 DNA sequence: TGTGCCAGCACACAATGGGGGGGTTTTTCGAACACCATATATTTT.

Many counts were recorded for this clone. The CDR3 sequence: CASRPPAARSDTQYF. The CDR3 DNA sequence: TGTGCCAGCAGACCCCCCGCGGCTAGGTCAGATACGCAGTATTTT. The chain couples TRBV27 to TRBJ2-3; D unclear. The V gene's germline CDR1 is MNHEY and CDR2 SMNVEV (reference sequence). V was trimmed by 6 bases and J by 4 bases, leaving 17 bases between them. This CDR3 is 15 amino acids long.

This clone showed up just a few times. The chain recombines TRBV2 with TRBJ1-2; 12 bases agree with TRBD1. Germline V lookup: CDR1 SNHLY, CDR2 FYNNEI. The CDR3 sequence is 15 residues long. V dropped 6 bases and J dropped 6; count of bases not matched to a gene: 8. CDR3 in amino acids: CASRSGQGANNGYTF. The CDR3 DNA is TGTGCCAGCAGATCGGGACAGGGGGCGAATAATGGCTACACCTTC. Full variable domain (outside the CDR3, taken from reference TRBV2 and TRBJ1-2): EPEVTQTPSHQVTQMGQEVILRCVPISNHLYFYWYRQILGQKVEFLVSFYNNEISEKSEIFDDQFSVERPDGSNFTLKIRSTKLEDSAMYFCASRSGQGANNGYTFGSGTRLTVV.

In this sample, this clone turned up once. This chain connects TRBV28 to TRBJ2-2; 14 bases align to TRBD2. The CDR3 is made up of 17 amino acids. Germline CDR1 is MDHEN and CDR2 is SYDVKM. Trimming at V came to 1 base and at J to 4 bases, leaving 2 bases not matched to a gene. CDR3 DNA sequence: TGTGCCAGCAGTTTATCCGGGACTAGCGGGAGCACCGGGGAGCTGTTTTTT. This translates into CASSLSGTSGSTGELFF.

This clone occurred once. The chain carries TRBV7-8 and TRBJ2-7, with 11 bases fitting TRBD2. The CDR3 runs 15 residues. In germline, CDR1 is SGHVS, CDR2 FQNEAQ. With V trimmed by 5 bases and J by 0 bases, 3 bases remained unmatched. The CDR3 loop is CASSVTSGSSYEQYF. The CDR3 DNA is TGTGCCAGCAGCGTAACTAGCGGGAGCTCCTACGAGCAGTACTTC.

V gene TRBV30 combines with J gene TRBJ1-1; D remains ambiguous. The CDR3 is made up of 13 amino acids. Trimming took off 2 bases at V and 1 base at J, with 8 bases between the two ends. Germline values: CDR1 GTSNPN, CDR2 SVGIG (reference sequence). The CDR3 DNA is TGTGCCTGGAGTCGGACGGAGAACACTGAAGCTTTCTTT. Residues: CAWSRTENTEAFF.